Each of the 14 T cell receptor beta chains below was sequenced from the same sample in a study of T cell responses to AZD1222 COVID-19 vaccine. Method: immunoSEQ multiplex PCR; TCRdb's copy keeps in-frame clones and lacks some. The sample lists about 120,000 clones, under 95% occurring once. The sample here was peripheral blood, taken on day 0 of AZD1222 vaccination. The receptors were sampled from an adult in good health.

The chain uses TRBV6-5 and TRBJ1-6, with 11 nucleotides matching TRBD1. Germline V gene data show CDR1 as MNHEY and CDR2 as SVGAGI. V lost 11 bases and J lost 8; bases outside the gene matches: 8. The CDR3 covers 14 residues. CDR3 DNA sequence: TGTGCCGCCCGGGAGGGACAGGGGGATTCACCCCTCCACTTT. It codes for CAAREGQGDSPLHF.

The rearrangement links TRBV24-1 to TRBJ2-5; D is unresolved. The V and J ends lost 4 bases and 11 bases respectively, with 16 bases between them. Germline values: CDR1 KGHDR, CDR2 SFDVKD. The CDR3 consists of 13 residues. Here the CDR3 reads CATSDPISGAQYF. CDR3 DNA sequence: TGTGCCACCAGTGACCCCATTTCTGGTGCTCAGTACTTC.

This clone was observed a few times. The chain uses TRBV30 and TRBJ2-7; TRBD2 might be the D (5 bases). The CDR3 contains 14 residues. Trimming left V 2 bases short and J 0 bases short, with 11 bases between. Germline values: CDR1 GTSNPN, CDR2 SVGIG (reference sequence). For the CDR3, the DNA is TGTGCCTGGAGTTCGATAGGGAGCTCCTACGAGCAGTACTTC. Its translation is CAWSSIGSSYEQYF.

This clone is a singleton in its sample. The chain recombines TRBV29-1 with TRBJ2-2; 8 nucleotides match TRBD2. The CDR3 has 14 amino acids. V trimming: 6 bases; J trimming: 2 bases; junction bases outside the gene matches: 5. CDR1 and CDR2 (germline): SQVTM, ANQGSEA. The CDR3 DNA follows: TGCAGCGTGAGCGGGAGCGAAAACACCGGGGAGCTGTTTTTT. Encoded protein: CSVSGSENTGELFF.

The J gene is TRBJ1-1, the V gene TRBV29-1; D is perhaps TRBD1 (6 bases). CDR3 length: 13 amino acids. With 0 bases removed from V and 6 bases from J, the gap between germline ends came to 11 bases. CDR1 is SQVTM, CDR2 ANQGSEA, per germline. The CDR3 reads CSVEEVGGSEAFF. In nucleotides, the CDR3 is TGCAGCGTTGAAGAGGTGGGGGGCTCTGAAGCTTTCTTT.

CDR3 loop: CASISNTGELFF. Here the CDR3 DNA reads TGTGCCAGCATCTCGAACACCGGGGAGCTGTTTTTT. The chain joins TRBV6-4 to TRBJ2-2; D unclear. Germline CDR1 is MRHNA and CDR2 is SNTAGT. The CDR3 covers 12 residues. Deletions cut 7 bases from V and 0 bases from J, with 3 bases between.

This chain links TRBV13 with TRBJ2-1, with a tentative D call TRBD1 (5 bases). The V gene lost 6 bases and the J gene lost 0 bases, with 27 bases spanning the gap. CDR1 and CDR2 from the germline V gene are PRHDT and FYEKMQ (reference sequence). This CDR3 spans 20 amino acids. DNA for the CDR3: TGTGCCAGCAGGCAACCCAGGGCGCCGAGTTGGGCTCCCTCCTACAATGAGCAGTTCTTC. Translating it yields CASRQPRAPSWAPSYNEQFF.

This clone was observed a few times. The chain uses TRBV5-6 and TRBJ1-2; TRBD1 might be the D (6 bases). Looked up from germline, CDR1 is SGHDT and CDR2 is YYEEEE. The V and J ends lost 1 base and 7 bases respectively, with 14 bases between them. The CDR3 is 14 residues long. The CDR3 region has the DNA TGTGCCAGCAGCTTGTCTAGGACAGCCGGTGGCTACACCTTC. Amino acid sequence: CASSLSRTAGGYTF.

The chain uses TRBV5-5 and TRBJ2-1, with TRBD2 matching 14 bases. The CDR3 is 16 amino acids. Germline CDR1 reads SGHKS; CDR2 reads YYEKEE (reference sequence). The junction had 9 bases not matched to a gene; V was cut back by 4 bases and J by 9 bases. This CDR3 reads CASSLEGLAGVGEQFF. DNA for the CDR3: TGTGCCAGCAGCCTGGAGGGACTAGCGGGAGTCGGTGAGCAGTTCTTC.

This clone was seen once. The J gene is TRBJ2-4, the V gene TRBV6-5; D possibly corresponds to TRBD1 (6 bases). The CDR3 length is 15 residues. Trimming cost V 7 bases and J 0 bases, with 13 bases left between them. The germline gives CDR1 MNHEY, CDR2 SVGAGI. The CDR3 sequence: CASTPQGLAKNIQYF. The DNA for the CDR3 is TGTGCCAGCACCCCCCAGGGGTTAGCCAAAAACATTCAGTACTTC.

V usage is TRBV9 and J usage is TRBJ1-2, with D perhaps TRBD1 (6 bases). CDR3 size: 15 residues. V lost 3 bases and J 4 bases, leaving 16 bases between the germline ends. The germline V gene encodes CDR1 SGDLS and CDR2 YYNGEE. Here the CDR3 reads CASSAEAQGPYGYTF. CDR3 bases: TGTGCCAGCAGCGCCGAGGCACAGGGTCCCTATGGCTACACCTTC.

The chain recombines TRBV2 with TRBJ1-5; TRBD1 agrees at 9 bases. The CDR3 has 17 amino acids. Germline assignment: CDR1 SNHLY and CDR2 FYNNEI. The junction had 6 bases not matched to a gene; V was cut back by 3 bases and J by 0 bases. The CDR3 loop reads CASSDRTGVNSNQPQHF. The DNA of the CDR3 is TGTGCCAGCAGTGATCGGACAGGGGTGAATAGCAATCAGCCCCAGCATTTT.

CDR3 sequence (DNA): TGTGCCAGCAGCAGGGACAGGGGCGCGAACACTGAAGCTTTCTTT. Translation: CASSRDRGANTEAFF. The genes are TRBV7-9 and TRBJ1-1; 10 nucleotides line up with TRBD1. The CDR3 is 15 amino acids. Germline CDR1 SEHNR, CDR2 FQNEAQ (reference sequence). Unmatched junction bases numbered 4, after V lost 5 bases and J lost 1 base.

A note on this clone: The junction differs from germline at one of its ends, possibly a read error. The V gene is TRBV6-2 or TRBV6-3, the J gene TRBJ1-3; a possible D gene is TRBD1 (5 bases). The V gene's germline CDR1 is MNHEY and CDR2 SVGEGT. The CDR3 runs to 12 residues. As DNA, the CDR3 is TGTGCCAGCAGTTACTCTAGGGGCGGCATAAATTTT. Protein: CASSYSRGGINF.